This note documents a single T cell receptor (beta chain) sequence. Its antigen is not known. CDR1 PRHDT and CDR2 FYEKMQ come from the germline V gene (reference sequence). The CDR3 is 17 residues long. V was clipped by 6 bases and J by 2 bases, with 21 bases between them. This entry comes from a study of cytomegalovirus exposure and HLA in healthy donors. Using immunoSEQ multiplex PCR, the repertoire was profiled, and TCRdb retains in-frame clones only, with some absent. The sample includes approximately 150,000 clones, about 89% of them seen just once. Notes on the study in general: Subsequent analysis of the approximately 120 validation repertoires found a tendency for first-cohort TCR clusters to co-occur. For cytomegalovirus status, the classifier reportedly gave diagnoses with high specificity and sensitivity.

This chain links TRBV13 with TRBJ2-3, with a tentative D call TRBD2 (7 bases). The TCR sequence derives from a man aged 18 to 29 in good health and CMV-seropositive. The sample taken for sequencing was PBMCs. CDR3 DNA: TGTGCCAGCAGTCATATCCGGGGGGCGGGGGACACAGATACGCAGTATTTT. Translated: CASSHIRGAGDTDTQYF.